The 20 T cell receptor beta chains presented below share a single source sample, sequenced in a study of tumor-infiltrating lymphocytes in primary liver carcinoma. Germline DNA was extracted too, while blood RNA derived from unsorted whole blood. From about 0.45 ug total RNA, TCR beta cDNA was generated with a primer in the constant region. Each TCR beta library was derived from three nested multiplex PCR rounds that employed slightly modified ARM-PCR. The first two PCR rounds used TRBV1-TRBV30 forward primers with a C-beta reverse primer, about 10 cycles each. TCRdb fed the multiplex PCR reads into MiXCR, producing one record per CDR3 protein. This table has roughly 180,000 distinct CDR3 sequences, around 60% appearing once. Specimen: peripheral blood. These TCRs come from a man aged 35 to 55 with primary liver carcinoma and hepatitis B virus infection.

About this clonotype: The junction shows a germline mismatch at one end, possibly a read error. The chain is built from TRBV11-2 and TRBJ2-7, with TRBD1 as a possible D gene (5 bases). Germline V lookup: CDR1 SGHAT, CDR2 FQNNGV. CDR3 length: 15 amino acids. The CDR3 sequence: CASSPSDDSSYEQYF. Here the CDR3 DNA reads TGTGCCAGCAGCCCAAGTGACGACAGCTCCTACGAGCAGTACTTT.

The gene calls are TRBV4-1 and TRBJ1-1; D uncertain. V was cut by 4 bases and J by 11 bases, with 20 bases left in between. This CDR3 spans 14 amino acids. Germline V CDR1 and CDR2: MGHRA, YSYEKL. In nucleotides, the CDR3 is TGCGCCAGCAGCCGCACCTGGAACAGCTACGATGCTTTCTTT. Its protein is CASSRTWNSYDAFF.

The CDR3 nucleotides read TGTGCCAGCAGCGCTGCCCCGCACACTGAAGCTTTCTTT. Translation: CASSAAPHTEAFF. The V gene is TRBV9, the J gene TRBJ1-1, with D unresolved. CDR1 SGDLS and CDR2 YYNGEE come from the germline V gene. Trimming pared 3 bases from V and 3 bases from J, leaving 9 bases between. CDR3 length: 13 residues.

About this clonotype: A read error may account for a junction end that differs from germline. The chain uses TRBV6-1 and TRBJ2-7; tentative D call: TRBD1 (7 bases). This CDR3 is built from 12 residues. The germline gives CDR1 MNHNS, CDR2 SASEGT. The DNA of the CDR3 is TGTGCCAACCTTGGAGGGGGCTACGAGCAGCACTTC. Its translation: CANLGGGYEQHF.

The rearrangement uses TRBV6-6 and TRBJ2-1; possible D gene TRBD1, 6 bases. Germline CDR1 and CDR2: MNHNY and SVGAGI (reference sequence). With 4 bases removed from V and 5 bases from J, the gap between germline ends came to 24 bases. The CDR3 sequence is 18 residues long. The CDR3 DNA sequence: TGTGCCAGCAGTTCTCCCCTGGGGGCAAGGGGCACACACAATGAGCAGTTCTTC. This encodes CASSSPLGARGTHNEQFF.

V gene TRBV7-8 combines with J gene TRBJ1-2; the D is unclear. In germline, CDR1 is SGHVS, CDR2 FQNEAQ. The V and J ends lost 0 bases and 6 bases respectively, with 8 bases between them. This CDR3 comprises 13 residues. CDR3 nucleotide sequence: TGTGCCAGCAGCTTAGCGGAAAGGGATGGCTACACCTTC. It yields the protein CASSLAERDGYTF. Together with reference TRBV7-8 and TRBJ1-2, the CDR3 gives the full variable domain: GAGVSQSPRYKVAKRGQDVALRCDPISGHVSLFWYQQALGQGPEFLTYFQNEAQLDKSGLPSDRFFAERPEGSVSTLKIQRTQQEDSAVYLCASSLAERDGYTFGSGTRLTVV.

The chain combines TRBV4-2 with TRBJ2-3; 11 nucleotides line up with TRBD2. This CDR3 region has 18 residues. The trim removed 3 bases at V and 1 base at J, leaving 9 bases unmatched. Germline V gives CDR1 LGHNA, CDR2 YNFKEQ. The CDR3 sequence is CASSHRYMTSGGTDTQYF. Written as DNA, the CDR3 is TGTGCCAGCAGCCATCGTTACATGACTAGCGGGGGCACAGATACGCAGTATTTT.

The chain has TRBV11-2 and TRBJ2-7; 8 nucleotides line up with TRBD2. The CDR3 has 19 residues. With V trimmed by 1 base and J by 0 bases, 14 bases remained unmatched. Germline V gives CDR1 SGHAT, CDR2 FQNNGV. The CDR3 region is CASSLVFAWTSWHSYEQYF. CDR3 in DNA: TGTGCCAGCAGCTTAGTGTTCGCGTGGACTAGCTGGCACTCCTACGAGCAGTACTTC.

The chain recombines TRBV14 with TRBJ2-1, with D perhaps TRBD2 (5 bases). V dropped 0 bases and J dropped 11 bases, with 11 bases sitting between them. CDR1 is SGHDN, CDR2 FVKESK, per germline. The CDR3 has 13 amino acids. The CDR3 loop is CASSQELEAKQFF. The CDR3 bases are TGTGCCAGCAGCCAAGAATTGGAGGCTAAGCAGTTCTTC.

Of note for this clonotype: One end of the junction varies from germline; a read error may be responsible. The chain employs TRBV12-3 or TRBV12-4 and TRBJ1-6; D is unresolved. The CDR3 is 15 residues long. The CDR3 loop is CASSRAPGNNSLLHF. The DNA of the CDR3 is TGTGCCAGCAGCCGGGCTCCGGGGAATAATTCACTCCTCCACTTT.

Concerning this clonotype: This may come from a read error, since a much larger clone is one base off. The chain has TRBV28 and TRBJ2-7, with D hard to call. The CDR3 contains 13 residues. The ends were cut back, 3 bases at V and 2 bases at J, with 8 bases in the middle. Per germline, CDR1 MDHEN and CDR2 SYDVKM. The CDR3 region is CASSFNGPYEQYF. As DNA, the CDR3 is TGTGCCAGCAGTTTCAACGGACCCTACGAGCAGTACTTC.

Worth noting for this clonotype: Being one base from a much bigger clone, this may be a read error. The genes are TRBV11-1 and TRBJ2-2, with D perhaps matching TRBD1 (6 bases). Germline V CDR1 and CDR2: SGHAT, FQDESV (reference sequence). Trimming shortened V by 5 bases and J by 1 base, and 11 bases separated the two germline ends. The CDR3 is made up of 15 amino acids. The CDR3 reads CASSPTGQNTGELFF. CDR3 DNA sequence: TGTGCCAGCAGCCCCACGGGACAGAACACCGGGGAGCTGTTTTTT.

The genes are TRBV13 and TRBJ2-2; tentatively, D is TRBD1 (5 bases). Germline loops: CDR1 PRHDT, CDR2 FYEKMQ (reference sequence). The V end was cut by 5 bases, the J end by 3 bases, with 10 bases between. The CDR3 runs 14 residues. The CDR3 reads CASSLRQHTGELFF. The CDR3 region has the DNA TGTGCCAGCAGCCTCCGACAGCACACCGGGGAGCTGTTTTTT.

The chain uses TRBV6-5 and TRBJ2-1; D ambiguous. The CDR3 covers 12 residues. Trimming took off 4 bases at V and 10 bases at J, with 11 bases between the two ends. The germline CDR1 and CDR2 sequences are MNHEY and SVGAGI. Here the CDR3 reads CASSSRWREQFF. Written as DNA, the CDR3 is TGTGCCAGCAGTTCCCGGTGGCGAGAGCAGTTCTTC.

The CDR3 loop is CASSSGNSYNEQFF. The DNA of the CDR3 is TGCGCCAGCAGCTCCGGGAACTCCTACAATGAGCAGTTCTTC. This chain links TRBV4-1 with TRBJ2-1; D may be TRBD2 (5 bases). The CDR3 sequence is 14 residues long. Germline V gene data show CDR1 as MGHRA and CDR2 as YSYEKL. Trimming shortened V by 5 bases and J by 0 bases, and 8 bases separated the two germline ends.

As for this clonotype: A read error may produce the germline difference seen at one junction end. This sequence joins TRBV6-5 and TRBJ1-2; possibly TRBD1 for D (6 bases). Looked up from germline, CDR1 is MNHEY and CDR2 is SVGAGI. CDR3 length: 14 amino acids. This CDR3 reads CASSYSESGGGCTF. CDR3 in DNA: TGTGCCAGCAGTTACTCCGAAAGCGGGGGCGGCTGCACCTTC.

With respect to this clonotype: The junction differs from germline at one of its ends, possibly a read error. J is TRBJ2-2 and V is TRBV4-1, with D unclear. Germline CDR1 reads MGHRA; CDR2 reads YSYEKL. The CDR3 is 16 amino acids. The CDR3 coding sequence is TGCGCCAGCAGCCAAAACAGAGGATCGAACATCGGAGAGCTGTATTTT. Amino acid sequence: CASSQNRGSNIGELYF.

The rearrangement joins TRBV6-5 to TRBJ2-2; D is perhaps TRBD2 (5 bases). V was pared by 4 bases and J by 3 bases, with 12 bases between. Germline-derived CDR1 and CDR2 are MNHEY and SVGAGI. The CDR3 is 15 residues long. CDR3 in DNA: TGTGCCAGCAGTTTGCTAGCCTATCACACCGGGGAGCTGTTTTTT. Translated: CASSLLAYHTGELFF.

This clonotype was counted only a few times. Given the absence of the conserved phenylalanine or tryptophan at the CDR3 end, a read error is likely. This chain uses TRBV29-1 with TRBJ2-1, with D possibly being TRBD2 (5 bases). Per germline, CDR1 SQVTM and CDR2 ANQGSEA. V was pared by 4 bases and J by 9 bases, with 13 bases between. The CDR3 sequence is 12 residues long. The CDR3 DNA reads TGCAGCGTTGGGACTCCGCTGCGTGAGCAGTTCTAC. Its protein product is CSVGTPLREQFY.

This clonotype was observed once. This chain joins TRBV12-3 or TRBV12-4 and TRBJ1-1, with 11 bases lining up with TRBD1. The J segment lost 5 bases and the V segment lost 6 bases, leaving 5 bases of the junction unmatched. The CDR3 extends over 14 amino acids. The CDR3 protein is CASSAWDRGTEAFF. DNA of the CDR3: TGTGCCAGCAGCGCCTGGGACAGGGGGACTGAAGCTTTCTTT.